The 5 T cell receptor beta chains reported below all come from one sample, sequenced in a study of T cell changes during pregnancy in multiple sclerosis. Data came from immunoSEQ multiplex PCR; TCRdb stores just in-frame clones and leaves some out. The sample has roughly 100,000 clones, approximately 90% seen once. The sample here was peripheral blood, taken after pregnancy. All receptors come from a female donor with multiple sclerosis, enrolled in a pregnancy study.

The chain couples TRBV7-2 to TRBJ2-2, with 7 bases that match TRBD1. CDR1 is SGHTA, CDR2 FQGNSA, per germline. This CDR3 region has 16 residues. V lost 1 base and J lost 1; bases outside the gene matches: 3. The CDR3 DNA follows: TGTGCCAGCAGCTTAGTAGGGGGCTGGAACACCGGGGAGCTGTTTTTT. Translating gives CASSLVGGWNTGELFF.

The rearrangement uses TRBV7-9 and TRBJ2-1, with D tentatively TRBD2 (6 bases). The CDR3 is 15 amino acids. V dropped 5 bases and J dropped 4 bases, with 15 bases sitting between them. Germline CDR1 and CDR2: SEHNR and FQNEAQ (reference sequence). CDR3: CASSLLSGWYNEQFF. The CDR3, as DNA: TGTGCCAGCAGCCTACTAAGCGGGTGGTACAATGAGCAGTTCTTC.

This sequence joins TRBV14 and TRBJ1-2; a weak D match, TRBD1 (5 bases). The CDR3 totals 13 residues. V lost 4 bases and J lost 2, with 8 bases in between. Germline V gene lookup returns CDR1 SGHDN and CDR2 FVKESK. The CDR3 spells CASSPGGNYGYTF. The CDR3 region has the DNA TGTGCCAGCAGCCCCGGGGGAAACTATGGCTACACCTTC.

This clone was counted between two and nine times. This chain links TRBV7-2 with TRBJ2-7; a weak D match, TRBD2 (6 bases). The CDR3 contains 14 residues. V was clipped by 1 base and J by 2 bases, with 9 bases between them. Germline V CDR1 and CDR2: SGHTA, FQGNSA. The CDR3 spells CASSLGGGAYEQYF. CDR3 nucleotides: TGTGCCAGCAGCTTAGGTGGAGGGGCCTACGAGCAGTACTTC.

The chain combines TRBV4-2 with TRBJ2-5; maybe TRBD2 (6 bases). This CDR3 has 15 residues. V lost 4 bases and J 2 bases, leaving 14 bases between the germline ends. From germline, CDR1 is LGHNA and CDR2 YNFKEQ. This CDR3 reads CASSLGAGNQETQYF. The CDR3 DNA reads as TGTGCCAGCAGCCTCGGGGCGGGAAATCAAGAGACCCAGTACTTC.